This T cell receptor (beta chain) is from a study of blood T cells in healthy people across ages. Study results and limitations: Naive CD4+ cells and diversity were both higher in long-lived donors than in aged donors. With donor CMV status unknown, expanded clonotype changes were possibly confounded.

Between the trimmed V and J ends, which lost 4 bases and 3 bases, there was a span of 6 bases. This CDR3 comprises 12 residues. A remark on this clonotype: Its antigen is currently unknown. This may arise from a read error, as a much more abundant clone is one base away.

With a J-beta primer mix and a sample-barcoded 5' primer, a second PCR ran about 7 to 11 cycles. Tagging of each cDNA molecule was performed by a template-switch adaptor with 12 random nucleotides. TCRdb passed the 5' RACE reads through MiXCR, listing each CDR3 protein once. This table has some 1,800,000 distinct CDR3 sequences, approximately 39% appearing once. The chain employs TRBV12-3 or TRBV12-4 and TRBJ1-1; D is possibly TRBD1 (5 bases). The TCR originated in a human donor in good health. The sequencing sample was made of blood. The CDR3: CASSYRYTEAFF. The CDR3 nucleotides read TGTGCCAGCAGTTACAGGTACACTGAAGCTTTCTTT.